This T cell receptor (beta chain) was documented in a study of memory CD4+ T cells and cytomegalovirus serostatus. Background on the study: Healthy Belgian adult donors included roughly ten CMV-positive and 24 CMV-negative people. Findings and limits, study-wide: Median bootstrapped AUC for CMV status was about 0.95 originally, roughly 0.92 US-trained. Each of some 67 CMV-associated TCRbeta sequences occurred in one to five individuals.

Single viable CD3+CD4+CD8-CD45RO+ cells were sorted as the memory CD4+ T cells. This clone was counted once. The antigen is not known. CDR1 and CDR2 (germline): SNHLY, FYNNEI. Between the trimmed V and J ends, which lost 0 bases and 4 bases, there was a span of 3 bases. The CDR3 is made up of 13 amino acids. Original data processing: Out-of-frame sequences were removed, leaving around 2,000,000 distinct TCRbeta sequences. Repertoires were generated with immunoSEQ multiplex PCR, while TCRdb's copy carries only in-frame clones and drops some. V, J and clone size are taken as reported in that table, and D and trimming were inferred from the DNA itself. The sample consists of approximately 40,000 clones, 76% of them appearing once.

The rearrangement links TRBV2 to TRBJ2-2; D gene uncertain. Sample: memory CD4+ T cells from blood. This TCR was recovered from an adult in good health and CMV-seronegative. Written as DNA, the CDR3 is TGTGCCAGCAGTGAAGCGAGCACCGGGGAGCTGTTTTTT. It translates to CASSEASTGELFF.